The 18 T cell receptor beta chains below were found in one sample sequenced in a study of cytomegalovirus exposure and HLA in healthy donors. PCR employed 60 Vbeta and 13 Jbeta primers. Profiled with immunoSEQ multiplex PCR; TCRdb holds only in-frame clones, not every one. The data contain 200,000 to 250,000 clones, about 80% of them seen just once; the ten biggest clones take up around 1.5%. Sequences were obtained from PBMCs. Receptors were obtained from a girl between 5 and 17 years old in good health and CMV-seronegative.

V and J are TRBV28 and TRBJ1-2; 9 bases fit TRBD1. CDR1 MDHEN and CDR2 SYDVKM come from the germline V gene. J was trimmed by 4 bases and V by 8 bases; bases with no gene match: 11. The CDR3 spans 15 residues. This CDR3 reads CASFFPGQGGYGYTF. CDR3 nucleotide sequence: TGTGCCAGCTTCTTCCCGGGACAGGGCGGCTATGGCTACACCTTC.

The chain carries TRBV6-5 and TRBJ2-7; the match to TRBD2 covers 9 bases. The V segment lost 6 bases and the J segment 2 bases; nucleotides outside the gene matches: 8. Looked up from germline, CDR1 is MNHEY and CDR2 is SVGAGI. The CDR3 length is 15 residues. The CDR3 loop reads CASRNLAGPTYEQYF. In DNA, the CDR3 is TGTGCCAGCAGAAATCTAGCGGGGCCTACCTACGAGCAGTACTTC.

The chain couples TRBV7-9 to TRBJ1-1, with 9 positions matching TRBD1. Looked up from germline, CDR1 is SEHNR and CDR2 is FQNEAQ (reference sequence). The CDR3 is made up of 12 amino acids. Trimming at V came to 5 bases and at J to 11 bases, leaving 6 bases not matched to a gene. Here the CDR3 reads CASSRTGAGAFF. Written as DNA, the CDR3 is TGTGCCAGCAGCCGGACAGGGGCCGGTGCTTTCTTT. The variable domain in full, with the rest retrieved from reference TRBV7-9 and TRBJ1-1, is DTGVSQNPRHKITKRGQNVTFRCDPISEHNRLYWYRQTLGQGPEFLTYFQNEAQLEKSRLLSDRFSAERPKGSFSTLEIQRTEQGDSAMYLCASSRTGAGAFFGQGTRLTVV.

This chain joins TRBV2 and TRBJ2-5, with 10 bases identical to TRBD1. The DNA end favors TRBJ2-7, so the J call may be wrong. The V gene's germline CDR1 is SNHLY and CDR2 FYNNEI. This CDR3 region has 15 residues. The CDR3 loop is CASSTDRGYPYEQYF. CDR3 nucleotides: TGTGCCAGCAGTACGGACAGGGGGTACCCCTACGAGCAGTACTTC.

This CDR3 reads CASSGLEGYNEQFF. The CDR3 DNA reads TGTGCCAGCAGCGGTCTAGAGGGATACAATGAGCAGTTCTTC. The chain uses TRBV11-2 and TRBJ2-1; a possible D gene is TRBD2 (5 bases). The CDR3 runs to 14 residues. V was shortened by 5 bases and J by 4 bases, with 12 bases between the two germline ends. CDR1 is SGHAT, CDR2 FQNNGV, per germline.

The rearrangement uses TRBV12-2 and TRBJ1-2; the table names TRBD1, a call not compared with the DNA. TRBV12-2 is a pseudogene locus. The CDR3 spans 18 residues. The CDR3 DNA reads as TGTGCAAGTCGCTTAGATCTCGGGCAGGGGTCGTCTAACTATGGCTACACCTTC. This translates into CASRLDLGQGSSNYGYTF.

The J gene is TRBJ1-4, the V gene TRBV7-6, with D unclear. Germline V CDR1 and CDR2: SGHVS, FNYEAQ. This CDR3 region has 15 residues. Deletions cut 2 bases from V and 3 bases from J, with 10 bases between. The CDR3 DNA reads as TGTGCCAGCAGCTTATTAAGAGGCTCTAATGAAAAACTGTTTTTT. It yields the protein CASSLLRGSNEKLFF. The full variable domain, completed using reference TRBV7-6 and TRBJ1-4, is GAGVSQSPRYKVTKRGQDVALRCDPISGHVSLYWYRQALGQGPEFLTYFNYEAQQDKSGLPNDRFSAERPEGSISTLTIQRTEQRDSAMYRCASSLLRGSNEKLFFGSGTQLSVL.

This chain uses TRBV19 with TRBJ2-7; weak D call: TRBD1 (5 bases). The V end lost 5 bases, the J end lost 6 bases, and 23 bases lay between the germline ends. CDR3 length equals 16 residues. In germline, CDR1 is LNHDA, CDR2 SQIVND (reference sequence). The CDR3 DNA follows: TGTGCCAGTAGTGATGAGGACACCTGGGATTTCGGCGAGCAGTACTTC. Its translation is CASSDEDTWDFGEQYF.

CDR3 DNA: TGTGCCAGTAGTATCACAGCTTTTTTCTACGAGCAGTACTTC. Protein sequence: CASSITAFFYEQYF. The rearrangement links TRBV19 to TRBJ2-7; D is unresolved. Per the germline V gene, CDR1 is LNHDA and CDR2 is SQIVND (reference sequence). The CDR3 covers 14 residues. V dropped 3 bases and J dropped 3 bases, with 12 bases sitting between them.

This clone was recorded once. The rearrangement links TRBV6-1 to TRBJ2-3, with D hard to call. The CDR3 consists of 16 residues. V was trimmed by 0 bases and J by 2 bases, leaving 12 bases between them. In germline, CDR1 is MNHNS, CDR2 SASEGT. CDR3 sequence: CASSEARRLSTDTQYF. The CDR3, as DNA: TGTGCCAGCAGTGAAGCCCGTCGACTCTCCACAGATACGCAGTATTTT.

The chain recombines TRBV4-1 with TRBJ1-2; 7 nucleotides line up with TRBD1. This CDR3 is 16 amino acids long. Germline lookup yields CDR1 MGHRA and CDR2 YSYEKL. The V gene end was trimmed by 5 bases and the J gene end by 4 bases; junction bases not matched to a gene: 13. The CDR3 spells CASSETGVPGSYGYTF. For the CDR3, the DNA is TGCGCCAGCAGCGAAACAGGGGTTCCGGGATCCTATGGCTACACCTTC.

J is TRBJ1-6 and V is TRBV5-1; D not certain. The CDR3 consists of 19 residues. Trimming removed 0 bases from V and 9 bases from J, with 25 bases in between. Germline V gene lookup returns CDR1 SGHRS and CDR2 YFSETQ. The chain's CDR3 is CASSLDPVTEALSSSPLHF. DNA for the CDR3: TGCGCCAGCAGCTTGGATCCGGTGACGGAGGCCCTATCTAGTTCACCCCTCCACTTT.

The V call is TRBV28, the J call TRBJ2-3; weak D call: TRBD1 (5 bases). Looked up from germline, CDR1 is MDHEN and CDR2 is SYDVKM. The length of the CDR3 is 15 residues. Trimming removed 6 bases from V and 2 bases from J, with 15 bases in between. CDR3 residues: CASRDDSKNTDTQYF. In DNA, the CDR3 is TGTGCCAGCAGAGACGACAGCAAGAACACAGATACGCAGTATTTT.

The chain has TRBV7-2 and TRBJ2-2, with TRBD1 matching 8 bases. The CDR3 covers 16 residues. The germline V gene encodes CDR1 SGHTA and CDR2 FQGNSA. With 1 base clipped from V and 5 bases from J, the junction kept 6 bases outside the gene matches. CDR3 sequence (DNA): TGTGCCAGCAGCTTAGTTACAGGGGGGTGGACCGGGGAGCTGTTTTTT. Translating gives CASSLVTGGWTGELFF.

The genes are TRBV9 and TRBJ2-1; D gene ambiguous. CDR3 size: 16 residues. CDR1 and CDR2 (germline): SGDLS, YYNGEE. Between the trimmed V and J ends, which lost 0 bases and 1 base, there was a span of 11 bases. The CDR3 bases are TGTGCCAGCAGCGTAGCTGGCAGTTTGTCCTACAATGAGCAGTTCTTC. This translates into CASSVAGSLSYNEQFF.

This clone was recorded once. The chain links TRBV5-1 to TRBJ1-1, with 8 nucleotides matching TRBD1. Germline V gene sequence: CDR1 SGHRS, CDR2 YFSETQ. The CDR3 has 13 amino acids. V lost 4 bases, J lost 2 bases, and 1 base stayed unmatched. In DNA form, the CDR3 reads TGCGCCAGCAGCCCAGGGGGCAACACTGAAGCTTTCTTT. Amino acids: CASSPGGNTEAFF.

The chain is built from TRBV29-1 and TRBJ2-7, with TRBD2 matching 9 bases. V shed 2 bases and J 5 bases; nucleotides not matched to a gene: 4. Germline lookup yields CDR1 SQVTM and CDR2 ANQGSEA. There are 13 residues in the CDR3. The CDR3 reads CSVEPSGIDEQYF. CDR3 DNA: TGCAGCGTTGAACCTAGCGGGATTGACGAGCAGTACTTC.

V and J are TRBV28 and TRBJ2-2; D call uncertain. Deletions cut 3 bases from V and 2 bases from J, with 10 bases between. Germline lookup yields CDR1 MDHEN and CDR2 SYDVKM. This CDR3 contains 15 residues. This CDR3 reads CASSLSEINTGELFF. The CDR3 region has the DNA TGTGCCAGCAGTTTGTCTGAGATAAACACCGGGGAGCTGTTTTTT.